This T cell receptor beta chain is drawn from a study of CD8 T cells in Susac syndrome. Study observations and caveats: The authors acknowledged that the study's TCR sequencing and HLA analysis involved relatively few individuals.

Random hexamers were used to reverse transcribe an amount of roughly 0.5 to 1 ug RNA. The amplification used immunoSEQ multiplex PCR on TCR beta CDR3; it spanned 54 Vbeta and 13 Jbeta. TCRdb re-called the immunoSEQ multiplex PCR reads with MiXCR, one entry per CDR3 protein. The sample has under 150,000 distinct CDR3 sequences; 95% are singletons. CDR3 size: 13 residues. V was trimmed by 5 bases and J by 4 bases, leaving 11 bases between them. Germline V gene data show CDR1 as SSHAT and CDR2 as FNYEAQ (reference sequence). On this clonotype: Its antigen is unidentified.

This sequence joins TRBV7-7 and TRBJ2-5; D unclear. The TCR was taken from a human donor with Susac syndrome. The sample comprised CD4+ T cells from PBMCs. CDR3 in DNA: TGTGCCAGCAGCCGCGACATAGCAGAGACCCAGTACTTC. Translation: CASSRDIAETQYF.